This TCR beta chain is drawn from a study of cytomegalovirus exposure and HLA in healthy donors (TCRdb year 2017). Notes on the research overall: An earlier analysis of approximately 550 of the donors reported approximately 300 Gb of sequence data and roughly 110 million unique TCR beta sequences from about 179 million T cells. Rather than drawing on any new phenotypic data, the later analysis identified candidate immune exposures from TCR beta sequences and the way those sequences occurred across donors. Every discovery cohort repertoire had been produced on one sequencing platform. Both class I and class II loci were covered by HLA typing, at four-digit resolution. The number of donors typed differed by locus, with about 629-630 for A, B, C, DRB1 and DQB1, about 500 for DQA1, 606 for DPA1, and some 440 for DPB1. The study was designed to test whether signatures of past pathogen exposure could be identified by cataloging public T cell receptors. High-throughput TCR immunosequencing, statistical association of individual TCRs with disease status, and machine learning were combined to predict cytomegalovirus infection status. Donor age, sex, ethnicity and CMV serostatus were compiled alongside the repertoire data. In an earlier analysis of several hundred of the donors, high-throughput TCR beta sequencing was used to judge whether each TCR beta V gene segment behaved as functional or pseudogenic. In a later analysis, previously published TCR beta repertoires from 550 to 750 donors were re-analyzed and high-resolution HLA genotyping was added so that TCR occurrence patterns could be studied. In a later genetic analysis, genome-wide SNP genotypes for about 60% of the 666 donors were used, and that subset was treated as a discovery cohort. An early release that covered approximately 600 HLA-typed donors contained approximately 320 gigabases of sequencing data and around 85 million unique TCR sequences. Four or five DR-DQ haplotypes were treated as single units for association and clustering because of strong linkage in the cohort. In addition to the first cohort of 666 subjects, a separate validation cohort of around 110 different subjects was used. Using immunosequencing, the study profiled T cell repertoires from about 610 subjects and related those repertoires to cytomegalovirus serostatus. Of the approximately 400 genotyped donors, roughly 80% were placed in the genetic ancestry cluster associated with self-reported Caucasian donors. Among roughly 400 genotyped donors of the cohort, an average of around 250,000 unique TCR beta nucleotide sequences was sequenced per donor, of which roughly 18% were non-productive. What the study reported, not specific to this receptor: Presence/absence analyses assumed roughly uniform sequencing depth across donors, an assumption that may not hold. A later analysis found that TCR association rates varied across HLA loci, with DRB1 alleles showing the most associated TCRs and HLA-C alleles the fewest. Linkage disequilibrium might explain the correlated functional status among segregating V segments, but an unknown experimental factor could not be ruled out. Some IMGT-functional V segments, including TRBV6-2 and TRBV6-3, could not be distinguished by the 87-base-pair reads and were therefore excluded. In an earlier analysis of about 550 of the donors, most TCR beta V segments were observed in productive rearrangements about 87% or about 30% of the time, broadly matching IMGT annotations. Because counts were too low, roughly 17 rarely observed V segments, including chromosome 9 orphons, were left out of the earlier analysis of some 600 of the donors. In a later analysis, HLA-associated TCR beta chains showed more clonal expansion and lower generation probabilities than non-associated chains that were equally common. A later genetic analysis associated a missense DCLRE1C variant with V-gene and J-gene trimming of TCR beta chains, and an independent cohort replicated the association. For the cohort, immune exposure information was limited to CMV serostatus. At a false discovery rate of 0.05, a later analysis linked about 17,000 TCR beta sequences to specific HLA alleles. According to a later analysis, most CMV-associated TCR beta chains appeared to be HLA-restricted, and the HLA associations seemed to be driven largely by CMV exposure. The authors suggested that the approach could potentially be extended to other disease states and immunological phenotypes. Cytomegalovirus status was reported to be diagnosed by the classifier with high specificity and sensitivity in both the original and validation cohorts. Compared with the roughly 710-donor mean, donors in an Asian-associated ancestry cluster had fewer N-insertions in productive TCRs, according to a later genetic analysis. Several of the top co-occurrence clusters appeared to be linked to parvovirus B19, influenza, CMV and Epstein-Barr virus, according to a later analysis. The study gave a list of more than 150 TCR beta chains associated with cytomegalovirus. When HLA alleles, especially DR and DQ, strongly co-occurred, attributing TCR associations to individual alleles was difficult. In this cohort, only TCR beta chains were sequenced, and detectable features were limited by the absence of alpha or paired-chain data. In vitro tests confirmed that three of the cytomegalovirus-associated TCR beta chains recognize cytomegalovirus antigens. Because some donors lacked HLA typing at each locus, the association tests relied only on the typed subset. A cluster of highly shared sequence variants was judged likely to represent a technical artifact of the sequencing pipeline. A further reported finding was that TCR beta sequences accurately predicted the HLA-A and HLA-B alleles for most subjects in the first cohort. Most TCR sequences were seen in very few donors, while some public TCRs were found in many individuals.

V and J lose 1 base and 1 base, and a span of 7 bases separates them. The germline V gene supplies CDR1 SGHRS and CDR2 YFSETQ. The CDR3 holds 14 amino acids from the cysteine to the phenylalanine. Only the CDR3 portion is preserved as DNA: 42 bases, with reading frame beginning at the first base. To note about this clone: Its antigen has not been determined. Base qualities were left out, and no much larger clone turns up one base away.

The cohort consisted of 650 to 700 healthy bone marrow donors. Cohort members were all nominally healthy when sampled, although unrecorded immune exposures were likely present. CMV serostatus was positive for roughly 290 and negative for about 50% of the roughly 700 cohort members, and was not recorded for this donor. A peripheral blood sample was provided by each donor, and peripheral blood mononuclear cells were used for TCR beta sequencing. The Qiagen DNeasy Blood Extraction Kit was used to extract genomic DNA from the blood cell samples. Libraries were built with the immunoSEQ multiplex PCR assay. The multiplex PCR relied on a mix of 60 forward primers for TCR Vbeta segments and 13 reverse primers for TCR Jbeta segments. The CDR3 region of rearranged TCR beta genes was amplified from genomic DNA with a multiplex PCR assay. The Illumina HiSeq System was used to sequence the amplified TCR beta libraries as 87-base-pair reads. The study's processing was this. Across the roughly 670 repertoires, a later analysis counted 80 million or so unique TCR beta chains, approximately 10 million of which were shared by at least two donors. A nearest-neighbor algorithm error-corrected the raw reads and collapsed the reads into unique sequences, merging closely related sequences to remove PCR and sequencing errors. To assign V, D and J gene segments, CDR3 sequences were aligned to IMGT reference sequences. For a sequence to be retained, a match of at least six nucleotides to both a V gene segment and a J gene segment was required. Rearrangements were classified as productive when the CDR3 lacked stop codons and remained in frame with V and J, and all other rearrangements were classified as non-productive. Following IMGT convention, CDR3 was defined as the stretch from the second conserved V-encoded cysteine to the conserved J-encoded phenylalanine. Sequences without an unambiguous match to a single V gene segment were excluded from the earlier analysis of 450 to 650 of the donors. In an earlier analysis of about 590 of the donors, a V segment was called functional when productive rearrangements were above 56.7%, and segregating when the standard deviation between donors exceeded 5%. A statistical classification framework was built for diagnosing cytomegalovirus status from the catalog of TCR beta chain sequences. In a later analysis, V and J genes were assigned by comparing TCR nucleotide sequences against IMGT/GENE-DB human TR gene sequences. The TCRdist pipeline was used in a later analysis to assign CDR3 sequences and most-parsimonious VDJ recombination scenarios. In a later analysis, each TCR beta chain was defined by its CDR3 amino acid sequence together with its V-gene family, and reads lacking a unique V-gene family were excluded. As a way to deal with suspected cross-contamination and a sequencing artifact, a later analysis dropped 592 nucleotide sequences that were highly shared and had low generation probability. For each public chain, a later analysis derived a clonal expansion index from normalized ranks of inferred template counts within each repertoire. In a later analysis, generation probabilities were computed with a VDJ recombination model fitted to out-of-frame rearrangements, and the resulting probabilities were checked against IGoR. A later analysis scored TCR-TCR, TCR-HLA and TCR-CMV co-occurrence with hypergeometric tests, applying a repertoire-size bias correction to TCR pairs. False discovery rates were estimated in a later analysis by permuting HLA or CMV assignments 20 times. In a later analysis, co-occurring TCRs were grouped using DBSCAN, and TCRdist sequence similarity was added for clustering within HLA-allele-positive subsets. For co-occurrence clustering, repertoires with fewer than 30,000 or more than 120,000 public chains were excluded, along with four or five repertoires with anomalous nucleotide sharing. This immuneACCESS table, as held by TCRdb, lists in-frame sequences with V and J called but not all clones. Of the missing ones, under half trace to an unresolved V gene in checked studies; the others have no known cause. The V and J calls and clone size are taken from that table; D and trimming were inferred from the DNA. The sample table contains 90,000 to 150,000 clones; only one count was recorded for around 77% of them. The biggest ten clones account for roughly 3.5% of the sample.

This sequence uses TRBV5-1 and TRBJ2-3; the D gene identity is not certain. The clonotype originates from a human donor in good health. Source material: PBMCs. The CDR3 region reads CASSLSSRTDTQYF. In nucleotide form, the sequence is TGCGCCAGCAGCTTGTCGAGTCGCACAGATACGCAGTATTTT.